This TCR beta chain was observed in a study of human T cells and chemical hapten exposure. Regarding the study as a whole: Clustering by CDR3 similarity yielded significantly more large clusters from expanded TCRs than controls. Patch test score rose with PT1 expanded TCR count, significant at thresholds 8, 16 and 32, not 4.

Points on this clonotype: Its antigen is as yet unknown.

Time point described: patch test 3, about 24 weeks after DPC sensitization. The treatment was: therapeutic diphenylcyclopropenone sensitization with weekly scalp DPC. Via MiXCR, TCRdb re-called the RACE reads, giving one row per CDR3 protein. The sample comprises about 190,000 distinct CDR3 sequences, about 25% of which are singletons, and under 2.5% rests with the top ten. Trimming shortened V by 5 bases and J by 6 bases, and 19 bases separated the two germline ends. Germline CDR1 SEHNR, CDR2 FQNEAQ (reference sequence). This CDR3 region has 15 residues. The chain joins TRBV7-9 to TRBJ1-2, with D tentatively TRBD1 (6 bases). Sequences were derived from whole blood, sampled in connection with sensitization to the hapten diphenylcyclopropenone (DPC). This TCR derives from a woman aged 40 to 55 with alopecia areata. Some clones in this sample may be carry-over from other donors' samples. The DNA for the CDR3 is TGTGCCAGCAGCCAGGACGTGGGGGGCGCAGATGGCTACACCTTC. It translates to CASSQDVGGADGYTF.